The 10 T cell receptor beta chains listed next were all sequenced from one sample in a study of blood T cell repertoires in COVID-19. Only in-frame clones appear in the TCRdb table, and some are missing; sequencing was by immunoSEQ multiplex PCR. This table has some 98,000 clones, approximately 86% appearing once. The sequencing sample was made of peripheral blood. These receptor sequences come from a man aged 65 to 85 with active or convalescent COVID-19.

This clone has a single count. The chain joins TRBV28 to TRBJ1-4, with a tentative D call TRBD1 (5 bases). The CDR3 sequence is 16 residues long. Trimming shortened V by 4 bases and J by 10 bases, and 22 bases separated the two germline ends. Germline values: CDR1 MDHEN, CDR2 SYDVKM. The CDR3 region has the DNA TGTGCCAGCAGTTCGCCTGGCGACGCGGCGGGGGGAAAACTGTTTTTT. It translates to CASSSPGDAAGGKLFF. Full variable domain (remainder filled in from reference TRBV28 and TRBJ1-4): DVKVTQSSRYLVKRTGEKVFLECVQDMDHENMFWYRQDPGLGLRLIYFSYDVKMKEKGDIPEGYSVSREKKERFSLILESASTNQTSMYLCASSSPGDAAGGKLFFGSGTQLSVL.

On this clone: Other DNA sequences from this sample encode an identical CDR3 as well. The chain employs TRBV5-1 and TRBJ1-1; D call uncertain. V lost 0 bases, J lost 2 bases, and 5 bases lay in between. Germline loops: CDR1 SGHRS, CDR2 YFSETQ. The CDR3 has 13 residues. As DNA, the CDR3 is TGCGCCAGCAGCTTGGACAGCAACACTGAAGCTTTCTTT. Protein sequence: CASSLDSNTEAFF. The variable domain in full, completed from reference TRBV5-1 and TRBJ1-1, reads KAGVTQTPRYLIKTRGQQVTLSCSPISGHRSVSWYQQTPGQGLQFLFEYFSETQRNKGNFPGRFSGRQFSNSRSEMNVSTLELGDSALYLCASSLDSNTEAFFGQGTRLTVV.

The chain uses TRBV6-5 and TRBJ2-1; 14 bases match TRBD2. In germline, CDR1 is MNHEY, CDR2 SVGAGI. V was pared by 6 bases and J by 8 bases, with 6 bases of the junction left unmatched. The CDR3 has 15 amino acids. Here the CDR3 reads CASSVTSGGDHEQFF. CDR3 DNA: TGTGCCAGCAGCGTGACTAGCGGGGGGGATCATGAGCAGTTCTTC.

The chain links TRBV2 to TRBJ1-6; no reliable D call. V lost 6 bases, J lost 2 bases, and 14 bases lay in between. Germline V CDR1 and CDR2: SNHLY, FYNNEI. This CDR3 has 16 amino acids. The CDR3 loop reads CASSLGFQAYNSPLHF. CDR3 coding DNA: TGTGCCAGCAGCCTTGGGTTCCAGGCCTATAATTCACCCCTCCACTTT.

The chain recombines TRBV20-1 with TRBJ1-1; D call uncertain. CDR3 length: 11 residues. Germline-derived CDR1 and CDR2 are DFQATT and SNEGSKA (reference sequence). The V and J ends lost 0 bases and 6 bases respectively, with 5 bases between them. This CDR3 reads CSARDPAEAFF. DNA of the CDR3: TGCAGTGCTAGAGATCCGGCTGAAGCTTTCTTT.

This chain uses TRBV6-2 or TRBV6-3 with TRBJ1-6; D is ambiguous. V was cut by 2 bases and J by 7 bases, with 9 bases left in between. The V gene's germline CDR1 is MNHEY and CDR2 SVGEGT. The CDR3 covers 14 residues. The CDR3 DNA reads as TGTGCCAGCAGTTACGGGCAGAACAATTCACCCCTCCACTTT. It yields the protein CASSYGQNNSPLHF.

The V gene is TRBV5-1, the J gene TRBJ1-1; no reliable D call. V lost 4 bases, J lost 6 bases, and 7 bases lay in between. CDR1 SGHRS and CDR2 YFSETQ come from the germline V gene. There are 11 residues in the CDR3. CDR3 residues: CASSGGPEAFF. For the CDR3, the DNA is TGCGCCAGCAGCGGCGGGCCTGAAGCTTTCTTT.

About this clone itself: Other nucleotide sequences from this sample produce the same CDR3. V and J are TRBV4-1 and TRBJ2-5; no firm D call. The CDR3 sequence is 15 residues long. Germline V gene lookup returns CDR1 MGHRA and CDR2 YSYEKL. V was pared by 0 bases and J by 1 base, with 9 bases between. The CDR3 region is CASSQEGVIQETQYF. In DNA, the CDR3 is TGCGCCAGCAGCCAAGAGGGCGTAATCCAAGAGACCCAGTACTTC.

This clone has only one observation. The chain joins TRBV2 to TRBJ2-5; D remains ambiguous. The CDR3 consists of 11 residues. The germline V gene has CDR1 SNHLY and CDR2 FYNNEI. V gave up 3 bases and J gave up 7 bases, with 6 bases separating them. CDR3 protein: CASSDRGTQYF. As DNA, the CDR3 is TGTGCCAGCAGTGATCGCGGGACCCAGTACTTC.

V usage is TRBV2 and J usage is TRBJ2-5, with D hard to call. Looked up from germline, CDR1 is SNHLY and CDR2 is FYNNEI. V lost 10 bases and J lost 3, with 12 bases in between. The CDR3 is made up of 12 amino acids. The CDR3 DNA reads as TGTGCCACCGGTGAGAACAAAGAGACCCAGTACTTC. Protein: CATGENKETQYF.